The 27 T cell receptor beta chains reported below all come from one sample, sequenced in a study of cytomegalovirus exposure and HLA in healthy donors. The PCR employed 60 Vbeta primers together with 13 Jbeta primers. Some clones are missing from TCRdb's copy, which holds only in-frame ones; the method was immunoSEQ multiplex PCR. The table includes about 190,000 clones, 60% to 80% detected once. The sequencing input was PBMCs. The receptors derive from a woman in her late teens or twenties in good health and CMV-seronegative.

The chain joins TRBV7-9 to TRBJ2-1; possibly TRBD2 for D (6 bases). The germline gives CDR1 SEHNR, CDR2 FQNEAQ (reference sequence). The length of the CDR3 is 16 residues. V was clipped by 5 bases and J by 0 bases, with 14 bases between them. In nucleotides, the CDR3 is TGTGCCAGCAGCCCCGGCCGGGGGAGCTCCTACAATGAGCAGTTCTTC. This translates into CASSPGRGSSYNEQFF.

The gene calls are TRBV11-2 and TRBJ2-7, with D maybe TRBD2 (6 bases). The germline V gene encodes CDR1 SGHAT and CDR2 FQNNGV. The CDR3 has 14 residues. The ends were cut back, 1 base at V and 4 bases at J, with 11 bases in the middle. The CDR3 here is CASSLAGASYEQYF. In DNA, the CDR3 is TGTGCCAGCAGCTTAGCGGGAGCGTCATACGAGCAGTACTTC.

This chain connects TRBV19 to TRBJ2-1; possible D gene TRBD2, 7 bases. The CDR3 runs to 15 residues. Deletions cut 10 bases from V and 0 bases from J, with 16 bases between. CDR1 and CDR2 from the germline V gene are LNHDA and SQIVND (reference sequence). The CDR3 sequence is CATKTGGSSYNEQFF. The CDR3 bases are TGTGCCACCAAAACGGGGGGCAGCTCCTACAATGAGCAGTTCTTC.

The CDR3 bases are TGTGCCAGCACGGGGCTAGCGGGGTACCAAGAGACCCAGTACTTC. As protein: CASTGLAGYQETQYF. This chain uses TRBV28 with TRBJ2-5, with 9 positions matching TRBD2. This CDR3 region has 15 residues. Germline V lookup: CDR1 MDHEN, CDR2 SYDVKM. With V trimmed by 7 bases and J by 0 bases, 6 bases remained unmatched. Using reference TRBV28 and TRBJ2-5 for the parts outside the CDR3, the full variable domain is DVKVTQSSRYLVKRTGEKVFLECVQDMDHENMFWYRQDPGLGLRLIYFSYDVKMKEKGDIPEGYSVSREKKERFSLILESASTNQTSMYLCASTGLAGYQETQYFGPGTRLLVL.

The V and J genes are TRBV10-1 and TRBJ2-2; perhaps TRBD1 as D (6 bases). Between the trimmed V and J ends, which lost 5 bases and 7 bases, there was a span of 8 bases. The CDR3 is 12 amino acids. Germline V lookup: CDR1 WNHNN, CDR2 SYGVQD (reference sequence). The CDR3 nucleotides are TGCGCCAGCAGTTCAGGGGTCGGGGAGCTGTTTTTT. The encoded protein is CASSSGVGELFF.

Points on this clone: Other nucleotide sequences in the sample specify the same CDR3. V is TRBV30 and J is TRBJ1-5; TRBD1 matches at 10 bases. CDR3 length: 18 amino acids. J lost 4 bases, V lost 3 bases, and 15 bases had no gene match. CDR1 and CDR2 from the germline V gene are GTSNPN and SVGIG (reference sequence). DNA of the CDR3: TGTGCCTGGAGCGCTCAAAGGACAGGGGGAAGAGGGAATCAGCCCCAGCATTTT. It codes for CAWSAQRTGGRGNQPQHF.

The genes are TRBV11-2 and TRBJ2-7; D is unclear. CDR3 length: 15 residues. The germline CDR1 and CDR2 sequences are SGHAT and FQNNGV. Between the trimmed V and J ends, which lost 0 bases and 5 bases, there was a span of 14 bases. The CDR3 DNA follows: TGTGCCAGCAGCTTAGACGAGACTGGATTCGACGAGCAGTACTTC. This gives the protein CASSLDETGFDEQYF.

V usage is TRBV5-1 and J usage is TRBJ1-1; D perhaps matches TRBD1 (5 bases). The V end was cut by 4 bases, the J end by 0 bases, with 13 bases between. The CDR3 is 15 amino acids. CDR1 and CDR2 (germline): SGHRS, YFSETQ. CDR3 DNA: TGCGCCAGCAGCACGGCAGGGTTAATGAACACTGAAGCTTTCTTT. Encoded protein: CASSTAGLMNTEAFF.

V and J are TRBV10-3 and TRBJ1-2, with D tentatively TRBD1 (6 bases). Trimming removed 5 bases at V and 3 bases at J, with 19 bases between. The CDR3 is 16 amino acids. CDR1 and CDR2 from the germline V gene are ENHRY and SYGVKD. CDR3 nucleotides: TGTGCCATCAGTACTAGTCGGGACAAAAACTACTATGGCTACACCTTC. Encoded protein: CAISTSRDKNYYGYTF.

The CDR3 protein is CASSPGGSDTGELFF. CDR3 in DNA: TGTGCCAGCAGCCCCGGAGGGAGCGACACCGGGGAGCTGTTTTTT. The rearrangement joins TRBV7-3 to TRBJ2-2; D might be TRBD2 (6 bases). The CDR3 sequence is 15 residues long. Trimming took 5 bases from V and 3 from J, leaving 13 bases between them. CDR1 is SGHTA and CDR2 is FQGTGA in the germline V gene. Combining the CDR3 with reference TRBV7-3 and TRBJ2-2 gives the whole variable domain GAGVSQTPSNKVTEKGKYVELRCDPISGHTALYWYRQSLGQGPEFLIYFQGTGAADDSGLPNDRFFAVRPEGSVSTLKIQRTERGDSAVYLCASSPGGSDTGELFFGEGSRLTVL.

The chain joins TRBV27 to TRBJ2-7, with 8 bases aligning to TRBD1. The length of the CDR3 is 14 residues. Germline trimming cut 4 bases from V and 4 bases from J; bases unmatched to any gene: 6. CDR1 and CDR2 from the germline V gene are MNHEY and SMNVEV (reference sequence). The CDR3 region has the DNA TGTGCCAGCAGTTCCGGGACAGGTTTTTACGAGCAGTACTTC. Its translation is CASSSGTGFYEQYF.

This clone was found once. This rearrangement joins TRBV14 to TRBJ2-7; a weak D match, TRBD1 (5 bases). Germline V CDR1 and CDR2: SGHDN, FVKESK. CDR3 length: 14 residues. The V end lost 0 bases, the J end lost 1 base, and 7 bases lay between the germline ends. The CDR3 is CASSQEQGSYEQYF. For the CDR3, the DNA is TGTGCCAGCAGCCAAGAGCAGGGATCCTACGAGCAGTACTTC.

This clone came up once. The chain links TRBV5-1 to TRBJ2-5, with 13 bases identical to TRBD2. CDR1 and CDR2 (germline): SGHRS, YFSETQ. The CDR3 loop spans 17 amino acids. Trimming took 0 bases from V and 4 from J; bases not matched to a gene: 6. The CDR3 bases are TGCGCCAGCAGCTTGGGGACACTAGCGGGGGGGCGAGAGACCCAGTACTTC. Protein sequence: CASSLGTLAGGRETQYF. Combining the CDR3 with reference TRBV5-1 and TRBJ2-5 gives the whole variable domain KAGVTQTPRYLIKTRGQQVTLSCSPISGHRSVSWYQQTPGQGLQFLFEYFSETQRNKGNFPGRFSGRQFSNSRSEMNVSTLELGDSALYLCASSLGTLAGGRETQYFGPGTRLLVL.

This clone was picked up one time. The CDR3 loop is CASSAGQGPYNEQFF. CDR3 in DNA: TGTGCCAGCAGCGCCGGACAGGGCCCCTACAATGAGCAGTTCTTC. The chain links TRBV9 to TRBJ2-1, with 8 bases identical to TRBD1. The CDR3 runs to 15 residues. The V gene end was trimmed by 3 bases and the J gene end by 2 bases; junction bases not matched to a gene: 4. Per the germline V gene, CDR1 is SGDLS and CDR2 is YYNGEE.

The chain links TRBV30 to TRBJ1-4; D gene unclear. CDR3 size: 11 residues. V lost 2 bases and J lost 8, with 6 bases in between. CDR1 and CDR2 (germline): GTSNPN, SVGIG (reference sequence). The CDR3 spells CAWSSPEKLFF. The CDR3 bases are TGTGCCTGGAGTTCCCCAGAAAAACTGTTTTTT.

The CDR3 nucleotides are TGTGCCAGCAGTTTATCGTTTACAGGGTACTACGAGCAGTACTTC. This sequence encodes CASSLSFTGYYEQYF. This chain links TRBV27 with TRBJ2-7; weak D call: TRBD1 (6 bases). V gave up 0 bases and J gave up 3 bases, with 12 bases separating them. This CDR3 is built from 15 residues. Looked up from germline, CDR1 is MNHEY and CDR2 is SMNVEV (reference sequence).

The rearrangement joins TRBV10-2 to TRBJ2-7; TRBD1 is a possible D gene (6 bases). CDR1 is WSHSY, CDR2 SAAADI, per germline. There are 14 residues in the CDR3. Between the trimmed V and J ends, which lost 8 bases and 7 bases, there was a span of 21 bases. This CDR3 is CASFAGAEALEQYF. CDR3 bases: TGCGCCAGCTTTGCAGGGGCCGAGGCGTTGGAGCAGTACTTC.

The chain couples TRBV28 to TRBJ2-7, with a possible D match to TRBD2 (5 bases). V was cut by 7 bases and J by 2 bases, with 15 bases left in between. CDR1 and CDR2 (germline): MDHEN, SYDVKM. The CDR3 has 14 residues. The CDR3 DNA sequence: TGTGCCAGCACGGGGTGGCGAGGTGCCTACGAGCAGTACTTC. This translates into CASTGWRGAYEQYF. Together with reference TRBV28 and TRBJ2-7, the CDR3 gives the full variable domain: DVKVTQSSRYLVKRTGEKVFLECVQDMDHENMFWYRQDPGLGLRLIYFSYDVKMKEKGDIPEGYSVSREKKERFSLILESASTNQTSMYLCASTGWRGAYEQYFGPGTRLTVT.

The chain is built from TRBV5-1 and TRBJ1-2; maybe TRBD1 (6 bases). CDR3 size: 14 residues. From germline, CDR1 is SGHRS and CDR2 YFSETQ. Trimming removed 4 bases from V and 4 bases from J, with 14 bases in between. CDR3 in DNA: TGCGCCAGCAGCCCCTCGACAGGCCCCTATGGCTACACCTTC. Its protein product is CASSPSTGPYGYTF.

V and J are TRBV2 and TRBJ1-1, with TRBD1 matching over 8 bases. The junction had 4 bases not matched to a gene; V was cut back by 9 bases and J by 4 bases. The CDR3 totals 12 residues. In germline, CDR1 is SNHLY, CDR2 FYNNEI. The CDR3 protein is CASLQGGTEAFF. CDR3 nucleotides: TGTGCCAGTTTACAGGGGGGCACTGAAGCTTTCTTT.

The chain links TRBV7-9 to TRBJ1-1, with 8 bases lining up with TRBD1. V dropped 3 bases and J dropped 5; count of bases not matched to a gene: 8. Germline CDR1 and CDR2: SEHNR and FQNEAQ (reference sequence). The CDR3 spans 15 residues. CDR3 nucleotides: TGTGCCAGCAGCTTTGTTGGCAGGGGGCATACTGAAGCTTTCTTT. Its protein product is CASSFVGRGHTEAFF.

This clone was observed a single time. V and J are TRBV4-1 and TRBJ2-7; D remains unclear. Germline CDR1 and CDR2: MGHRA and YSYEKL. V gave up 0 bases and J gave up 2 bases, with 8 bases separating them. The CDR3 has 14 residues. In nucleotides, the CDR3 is TGCGCCAGCAGCCAAGAGTGGGCCCCCTACGAGCAGTACTTC. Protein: CASSQEWAPYEQYF.

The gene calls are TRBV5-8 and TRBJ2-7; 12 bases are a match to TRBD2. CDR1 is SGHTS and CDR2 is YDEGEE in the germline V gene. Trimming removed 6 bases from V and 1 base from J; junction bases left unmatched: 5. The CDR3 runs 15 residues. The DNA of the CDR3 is TGTGCCAGCACCGGACTAGCGGGAATGTCCTACGAGCAGTACTTC. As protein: CASTGLAGMSYEQYF.

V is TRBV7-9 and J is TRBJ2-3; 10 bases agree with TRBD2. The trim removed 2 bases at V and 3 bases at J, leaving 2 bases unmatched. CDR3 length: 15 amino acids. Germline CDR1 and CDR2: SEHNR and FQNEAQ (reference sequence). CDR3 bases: TGTGCCAGCAGCTTATCTAGCGGGGGTACAGATACGCAGTATTTT. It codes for CASSLSSGGTDTQYF.

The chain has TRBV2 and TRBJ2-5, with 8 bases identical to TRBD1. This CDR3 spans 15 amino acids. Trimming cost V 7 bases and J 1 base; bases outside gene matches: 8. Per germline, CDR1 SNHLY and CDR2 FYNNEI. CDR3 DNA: TGTGCCAGCACCGTTACAGGGGGTTTCCAAGAGACCCAGTACTTC. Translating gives CASTVTGGFQETQYF.

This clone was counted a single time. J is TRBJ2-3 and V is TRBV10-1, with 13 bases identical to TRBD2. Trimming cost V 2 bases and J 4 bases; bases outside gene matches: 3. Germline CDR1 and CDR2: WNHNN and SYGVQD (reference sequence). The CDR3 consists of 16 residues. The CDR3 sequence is CASSERGLAGSDTQYF. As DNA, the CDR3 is TGCGCCAGCAGTGAGCGGGGACTAGCGGGGTCAGATACGCAGTATTTT.

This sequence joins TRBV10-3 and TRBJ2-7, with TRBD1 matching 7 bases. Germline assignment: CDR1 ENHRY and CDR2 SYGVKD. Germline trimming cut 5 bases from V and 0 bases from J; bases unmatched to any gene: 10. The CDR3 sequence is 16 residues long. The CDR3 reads CAISSGTARNSYEQYF. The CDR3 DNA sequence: TGTGCCATCAGTTCCGGGACAGCTCGTAACTCCTACGAGCAGTACTTC.